The T cell receptor beta chain under discussion was sequenced for a study of regulatory T cells in long-lasting Graves disease (dated by TCRdb to the early 2020s). Turning to the overall study: Newly diagnosed Graves' disease patients had taken antithyroid drugs for less than 3 months. Peripheral blood TCR sequencing and RNA sequencing compared persistent Graves' disease patients with newly diagnosed Graves' disease patients. The study was conducted in China and was registered as a clinical trial. A total of roughly 35 samples underwent TCR sequencing, from about 13 patients with persistent Graves' disease and around 20 patients with newly diagnosed Graves' disease.

This clonotype was counted many times. Its antigen is still unknown. Base qualities are not recorded, but no much larger clone differs from it by a single base. Trimming removed 5 bases from V and 1 base from J, leaving 8 bases between the germline ends. The CDR3 contains 14 residues, cysteine and phenylalanine counted. The retained sequence is limited to the CDR3, 42 bases, with the frame set at the first base. In the germline V gene, CDR1 corresponds to SGHTA and CDR2 to FQGNSA. Sample time point, as interpreted from the label and publication: newly diagnosed GD, antithyroid drugs for less than 3 months. For both TCR sequencing and RNA sequencing, RNA was extracted from PBMCs using TRIzol. The diagnosis of Graves' disease was made according to American Thyroid Association guidelines. Recruitment of patients was carried out at an endocrinology department in Xi'an, China. Each patient gave around 9.2 milliliters of peripheral blood, collected in an EDTA anticoagulant tube. Ficoll Paque Plus density gradient separation was used to isolate PBMCs, and no further T cell sorting was performed. An Agilent 2100 Bioanalyzer and agarose gel were used to check RNA quality, and a NanoDrop 2000 was used to measure RNA concentration.

Study-wide conclusions, independent of this receptor: Peripheral blood alone was examined, since thyroid tissue, which constituted the primary lesion, could not be accessed. Preferential use of TRBV28, TRBJ1-2 and TRBJ2-5 was observed in persistent disease, whereas TRBV20-1 and TRBJ2-1 were favored in newly diagnosed disease. Compared with newly diagnosed patients, patients with persistent Graves' disease had lower TCR Shannon entropy and fewer highly expanded clones, which suggests clonal expansion. More public clonotypes were shared among persistent patients (2,741) than among newly diagnosed patients (roughly 1,000). The small sample size was acknowledged by the authors as a limitation that may reduce accuracy. Only the TCR beta chain was sequenced and analyzed.

Library prep was done by multiplex PCR. Sequencing instrument: Illumina HiSeq 4000. TCR beta libraries were built with iRepertoire HTBI primers and Arm-PCR amplification of CDR3 regions. Before sequencing, the PCR products underwent gel purification. For the original study's pipeline: Gene usage analysis of CDR3 amino acid clonotypes relied on the 62 TRBV and about 15 TRBJ segments identified across samples. COPE and FqMerger were used to merge filtered high-quality paired reads into contigs. BLAST was used to align contigs to the IMGT TRBV, TRBD and TRBJ reference genes, and CDR3 was defined following IMGT. Highly expanded clones were defined as clonotypes with a frequency above 0.1%. Shannon entropy was used to measure repertoire diversity, and the Gini coefficient was used to measure V-J evenness. Clonotypes shared by more than one individual were considered public. TCRdb ran its own pipeline on the public reads, namely fastp trimming at Q25 and MiXCR clone calling, and kept in-frame beta chains. Merged by CDR3 protein, the rows form single entries marked with the most common genes and DNA. The V and J calls and clone size come from TCRdb's table, not from the authors' own analysis. The sample table records about 240,000 distinct CDR3 sequences; 20% of these occur just once. 11% to 15% of the sample is taken by the ten largest.

This clonotype originated in a female donor with Graves disease. Here the chain combines TRBV7-2 and TRBJ1-4; a confident D gene designation cannot be given. This specimen was peripheral blood mononuclear cells (PBMCs), taken at new diagnosis, from a patient treated with antithyroid drugs. The DNA sequence reads TGTGCCAGCAGCCCCGACCAAACTAATGAAAAACTGTTTTTT. Its translation is CASSPDQTNEKLFF.